This TCR beta chain was sequenced for a study of OX40 agonist ivuxolimab in advanced cancers. Some background on the complete study: The costimulatory receptor OX40 (CD134) was targeted by ivuxolimab, a fully human IgG2 agonistic monoclonal antibody. Intravenous ivuxolimab was administered to patients every 2 weeks at six dose levels: 0.01, 0.1, 0.3, 1.5, 3 and 10 mg/kg. Of the roughly 51 patients in dose escalation, about 20 had hepatocellular carcinoma, about 15 had melanoma, 9 had renal cell carcinoma and 9 had head and neck cancer. A male proportion of roughly 80% and a mean age of approximately 55 years, ranging from roughly 23 to 90, were recorded for the dose-escalation cohort. Patients were allowed to have had prior anti-PD-1, anti-PD-L1 or anti-CTLA-4 therapy, and approximately 43% of the dose-escalation patients had previously received checkpoint inhibitors. Three dose-escalation patients achieved partial responses, one with hepatocellular carcinoma and two with cutaneous melanoma. The purpose of peripheral TCRbeta sequencing was to test whether ivuxolimab changed TCR sequence diversity and led to clonal T-cell expansion. The monotherapy dose-escalation portion (N of about 52 patients) of the phase I ivuxolimab trial is reported in the paper. Study-wide conclusions, independent of this receptor: Low levels of normalized T-cell clonal expansion were also seen in some nonresponding patients. At doses from 0.1 to 3.0 mg/kg, clonal expansion was seen in both CD4+ and CD8+ blood T cells between baseline and week 6. In the 0.1-3.0 mg/kg groups, partial responders were among the patients with the lowest normalized peripheral clonal expansion, particularly in CD8+ T cells. After ivuxolimab, expanded clones were on average more numerous among CD8+ T cells than among CD4+ T cells. Antigen specificity was not determined for the clonally expanded peripheral T cells.

The germline V gene yields MNHEY for CDR1 and SVGAGI for CDR2. The CDR3 holds 14 amino acids from the cysteine to the phenylalanine. Kept here is only the CDR3 DNA, which spans 42 bases and is read in frame from base 1. The germline ends are 11 bases apart after V is trimmed by 2 bases and J by 3 bases. Concerning this clone itself: The antigen it binds to is not known. Base-call qualities are not available, and no considerably larger clone is one nucleotide away.

For sequencing of the TCRbeta CDR3 region, genomic DNA was extracted from the sorted cells. The immunoSEQ Assay was used for sequencing of TCRbeta CDR3 regions. TCRdb took over this immuneACCESS table, retaining in-frame rearrangements with V and J assigned. Such tables are incomplete; in checked studies, under half of the missing clones stem from an unresolved V gene, and the remainder is unexplained. This sample has 90,000 to 150,000 clones in its table, and 80% to 90% of those were observed once. 0.55% to 0.7% of the sample rests with the top ten. Patients with a history of autoimmune disease or receiving systemic immunosuppression were excluded from the trial. Peripheral blood for TCR sequencing was drawn from every dose cohort at baseline, at cycle 4 day 1 and at cycle 7 day 1. The samples were taken from a phase I, first-in-human, multicenter, open-label dose-escalation trial of ivuxolimab. Adults with locally advanced or metastatic melanoma, renal cell, hepatocellular, or head and neck squamous cell carcinoma were enrolled in the trial. Before TCR sequencing, CD4+ T cells and CD8+ T cells were sorted from peripheral blood as separate populations.

Sequencing used CD4+ or CD8+ T cells sorted from blood, obtained in a trial of the OX40 agonist ivuxolimab. The source of this sequence is an adult with an advanced solid tumor such as melanoma, head and neck, liver or kidney cancer. Recombination connected TRBV6-5 to TRBJ2-7, and TRBD1 may be the D gene, going by 6 matching bases. The base sequence is TGTGCCAGCAGTTACAGGCTAGGGGGCTACGAGCAGTACTTC. Protein translation: CASSYRLGGYEQYF.